The 26 T cell receptor beta chains presented below share a single source sample, sequenced in a study of CD8 T cells in ankylosing spondylitis. Via MiXCR, TCRdb re-called the 5' RACE reads, giving one row per CDR3 protein. Seen here are under 450,000 distinct CDR3 sequences, roughly 17% observed once, and the top ten hold approximately 1%. Study results and caveats: Apparently characteristic of ankylosing spondylitis blood was a TCR beta motif (eight highly homologous variants).

Antigens for these TCRs are unknown. Sequencing used blood, either unsorted or a sorted T cell fraction (not recorded which). The receptors were gathered from a male donor with ankylosing spondylitis.

This clonotype occurred a few times. The V call is TRBV5-1, the J call TRBJ1-1; 8 bases match TRBD1. The CDR3 extends over 16 amino acids. The V gene end was trimmed by 3 bases and the J gene end by 1 base; junction bases not matched to a gene: 8. Germline CDR1 reads SGHRS; CDR2 reads YFSETQ. CDR3 amino acids: CASSSSAGTGNTEAFF. The CDR3, as DNA: TGCGCCAGCAGCTCCTCAGCCGGGACAGGGAACACTGAAGCTTTCTTT.

The rearrangement links TRBV5-5 to TRBJ1-2; tentative D call: TRBD1 (5 bases). This CDR3 has 12 amino acids. Trimming took 4 bases from V and 8 from J, leaving 12 bases between them. Germline values: CDR1 SGHKS, CDR2 YYEKEE (reference sequence). In DNA, the CDR3 is TGTGCCAGCAGCCAAGGGACGTCCGGCTACACCTTC. Encoded protein: CASSQGTSGYTF. The full variable domain, rest sourced from reference TRBV5-5 and TRBJ1-2, is DAGVTQSPTHLIKTRGQQVTLRCSPISGHKSVSWYQQVLGQGPQFIFQYYEKEERGRGNFPDRFSARQFPNYSSELNVNALLLGDSALYLCASSQGTSGYTFGSGTRLTVV.

V is TRBV20-1 and J is TRBJ1-2, with D possibly matching TRBD1 (6 bases). The CDR3 is 12 residues long. Between the trimmed V and J ends, which lost 3 bases and 4 bases, there was a span of 9 bases. Germline CDR1 and CDR2: DFQATT and SNEGSKA (reference sequence). CDR3 region: CSASQGPYGYTF. The CDR3 nucleotides are TGCAGTGCTAGTCAGGGGCCCTATGGCTACACCTTC.

This chain connects TRBV29-1 to TRBJ2-3, with 7 bases matching TRBD1. V dropped 4 bases and J dropped 0; count of bases not matched to a gene: 1. The CDR3 loop spans 13 amino acids. Per the germline V gene, CDR1 is SQVTM and CDR2 is ANQGSEA. In nucleotides, the CDR3 is TGCAGCGTTGTGGACAGGAGCACAGATACGCAGTATTTT. Translated, it gives CSVVDRSTDTQYF.

A few counts support this clonotype. CDR3: CSARSSRDRGYEAFF. CDR3 bases: TGCAGTGCTAGATCGAGTCGGGACAGGGGGTATGAAGCTTTCTTT. The rearrangement joins TRBV20-1 to TRBJ1-1; 11 bases line up with TRBD1. This CDR3 comprises 15 residues. The V gene end was trimmed by 2 bases and the J gene end by 7 bases; junction bases not matched to a gene: 9. Looked up from germline, CDR1 is DFQATT and CDR2 is SNEGSKA (reference sequence).

The chain employs TRBV19 and TRBJ2-1; D unresolved. The CDR3 loop spans 14 amino acids. Trimming took off 0 bases at V and 4 bases at J, with 7 bases between the two ends. Germline CDR1 reads LNHDA; CDR2 reads SQIVND (reference sequence). The DNA for the CDR3 is TGTGCCAGTAGTATAGACTACCAATACAATGAGCAGTTCTTC. This encodes CASSIDYQYNEQFF.

This clonotype occurred many times. This chain uses TRBV7-9 with TRBJ1-5; D might be TRBD1 (5 bases). CDR3 length: 14 amino acids. The V gene's germline CDR1 is SEHNR and CDR2 FQNEAQ (reference sequence). Trimming took off 5 bases at V and 5 bases at J, with 13 bases between the two ends. The chain's CDR3 is CASSPMGDHQPQHF. Written as DNA, the CDR3 is TGTGCCAGCAGCCCAATGGGGGACCATCAGCCCCAGCATTTT.

This clonotype has just a few counts. The V call is TRBV2, the J call TRBJ2-7, with 7 bases matching TRBD1. This CDR3 comprises 14 residues. CDR1 is SNHLY, CDR2 FYNNEI, per germline. The trim removed 7 bases at V and 0 bases at J, leaving 6 bases unmatched. The CDR3 DNA sequence: TGTGCCAGCAAGGGAAGACAGGGCTCCTACGAGCAGTACTTC. Amino acid sequence: CASKGRQGSYEQYF. The variable domain in full, with the rest retrieved from reference TRBV2 and TRBJ2-7, is EPEVTQTPSHQVTQMGQEVILRCVPISNHLYFYWYRQILGQKVEFLVSFYNNEISEKSEIFDDQFSVERPDGSNFTLKIRSTKLEDSAMYFCASKGRQGSYEQYFGPGTRLTVT.

This clonotype was detected only a few times. The chain employs TRBV7-8 and TRBJ1-2, with TRBD1 matching 11 bases. The CDR3 covers 18 residues. Germline V CDR1 and CDR2: SGHVS, FQNEAQ. The V gene end was trimmed by 1 base and the J gene end by 3 bases; junction bases not matched to a gene: 10. The CDR3 nucleotides are TGTGCCAGCAGCTTAGGTGGACAGGGGGCCTCATGGGACTATGGCTACACCTTC. Amino acid sequence: CASSLGGQGASWDYGYTF. The variable domain in full, with the rest retrieved from reference TRBV7-8 and TRBJ1-2, is GAGVSQSPRYKVAKRGQDVALRCDPISGHVSLFWYQQALGQGPEFLTYFQNEAQLDKSGLPSDRFFAERPEGSVSTLKIQRTQQEDSAVYLCASSLGGQGASWDYGYTFGSGTRLTVV.

This clonotype was found a few times. The chain's CDR3 is CASSITGDLAKNIQYF. The CDR3, as DNA: TGTGCCAGCAGTATTACAGGGGATCTAGCCAAAAACATTCAGTACTTC. The J gene is TRBJ2-4, the V gene TRBV28; 7 nucleotides agree with TRBD1. The CDR3 spans 16 residues. Germline V CDR1 and CDR2: MDHEN, SYDVKM. J lost 0 bases, V lost 5 bases, and 7 bases had no gene match.

The chain joins TRBV12-3 or TRBV12-4 to TRBJ2-1, with 10 nucleotides matching TRBD2. The CDR3 sequence is 21 residues long. V dropped 1 base and J dropped 1; count of bases not matched to a gene: 16. The DNA for the CDR3 is TGTGCCAGCAGTTTAGTTGGTTGGTTGCTAGCGGGAGTTGATTCCTACAATGAGCAGTTCTTC. This sequence encodes CASSLVGWLLAGVDSYNEQFF.

The chain combines TRBV2 with TRBJ2-5; D uncertain. The CDR3 extends over 13 amino acids. Trimming took off 4 bases at V and 5 bases at J, with 11 bases between the two ends. Germline V gene data show CDR1 as SNHLY and CDR2 as FYNNEI. This CDR3 reads CASSVPARETQYF. The CDR3 region has the DNA TGTGCCAGCAGTGTCCCCGCTCGTGAGACCCAGTACTTC. The full variable domain, completed using reference TRBV2 and TRBJ2-5, is EPEVTQTPSHQVTQMGQEVILRCVPISNHLYFYWYRQILGQKVEFLVSFYNNEISEKSEIFDDQFSVERPDGSNFTLKIRSTKLEDSAMYFCASSVPARETQYFGPGTRLLVL.

This clonotype was counted only a few times. The chain uses TRBV20-1 and TRBJ2-1; D call uncertain. Trimming shortened V by 0 bases and J by 0 bases, and 12 bases separated the two germline ends. Germline V gene data show CDR1 as DFQATT and CDR2 as SNEGSKA (reference sequence). This CDR3 has 16 amino acids. CDR3 sequence reads: CSARDLGRNSYNEQFF. DNA of the CDR3: TGCAGTGCTAGAGATTTAGGCCGTAACTCCTACAATGAGCAGTTCTTC.

A few counts support this clonotype. The rearrangement links TRBV15 to TRBJ2-1; D unresolved. Germline V gene data show CDR1 as LNHNV and CDR2 as YYDKDF (reference sequence). This CDR3 is built from 15 residues. V was cut by 2 bases and J by 0 bases, with 8 bases left in between. CDR3 protein: CATSRQVSSYNEQFF. Written as DNA, the CDR3 is TGTGCCACCAGCAGACAGGTTAGCTCCTACAATGAGCAGTTCTTC. Full variable domain (missing parts from reference TRBV15 and TRBJ2-1): DAMVIQNPRYQVTQFGKPVTLSCSQTLNHNVMYWYQQKSSQAPKLLFHYYDKDFNNEADTPDNFQSRRPNTSFCFLDIRSPGLGDTAMYLCATSRQVSSYNEQFFGPGTRLTVL.

This chain uses TRBV9 with TRBJ2-3; D is ambiguous. Germline V CDR1 and CDR2: SGDLS, YYNGEE. V was clipped by 0 bases and J by 6 bases, with 8 bases between them. This CDR3 has 13 residues. As DNA, the CDR3 is TGTGCCAGCAGCGTAGGTGTGGGGGATACGCAGTATTTT. This codes for CASSVGVGDTQYF. Complete variable domain (other parts from reference TRBV9 and TRBJ2-3): DSGVTQTPKHLITATGQRVTLRCSPRSGDLSVYWYQQSLDQGLQFLIQYYNGEERAKGNILERFSAQQFPDLHSELNLSSLELGDSALYFCASSVGVGDTQYFGPGTRLTVL.

The chain links TRBV3-1 to TRBJ2-2; 11 bases map to TRBD2. Germline V CDR1 and CDR2: LGHDT, YNNKEL (reference sequence). The CDR3 length is 17 residues. V lost 7 bases and J lost 2; bases outside the gene matches: 9. This CDR3 is CASTSLAGGLNTGELFF. For the CDR3, the DNA is TGTGCCAGCACCAGTCTAGCGGGGGGCTTAAACACCGGGGAGCTGTTTTTT.

The chain carries TRBV10-2 and TRBJ1-2; unclear D gene. V was pared by 7 bases and J by 8 bases, with 17 bases between. The CDR3 has 13 amino acids. Per the germline V gene, CDR1 is WSHSY and CDR2 is SAAADI. The CDR3 region is CASTPQEGGGYTF. The CDR3 nucleotides read TGCGCCAGCACACCCCAGGAGGGTGGGGGCTACACCTTC.

This clonotype turned up a few times. V usage is TRBV12-3 or TRBV12-4 and J usage is TRBJ2-3, with D possibly being TRBD1 (6 bases). V was clipped by 3 bases and J by 2 bases, with 15 bases between them. The CDR3 is 16 residues long. As DNA, the CDR3 is TGTGCCAGCAGTTTTGGCAGGGGATCGTCCACAGATACGCAGTATTTT. Its translation: CASSFGRGSSTDTQYF.

The chain employs TRBV4-1 and TRBJ2-2; TRBD2 might be the D (7 bases). Germline lookup yields CDR1 MGHRA and CDR2 YSYEKL. The CDR3 has 15 residues. V lost 8 bases and J 4 bases, leaving 17 bases between the germline ends. CDR3: CASAPRGGVTGELFF. CDR3 coding DNA: TGCGCCAGCGCCCCGAGGGGGGGCGTCACCGGGGAGCTGTTTTTT.

This clonotype came up a few times. The chain is built from TRBV11-2 and TRBJ2-1; either TRBD1 or TRBD2 may supply D (5 bases each). Germline lookup yields CDR1 SGHAT and CDR2 FQNNGV. V gave up 2 bases and J gave up 2 bases, with 10 bases separating them. CDR3 size: 15 residues. CDR3 sequence: CASSLTGPTYNEQFF. The CDR3 coding sequence is TGTGCCAGCAGCTTAACGGGGCCGACCTACAATGAGCAGTTCTTC.

The chain recombines TRBV6-5 with TRBJ2-3; D is unclear. V lost 0 bases and J 5 bases, leaving 9 bases between the germline ends. Germline CDR1 MNHEY, CDR2 SVGAGI. The CDR3 runs 14 residues. The CDR3 DNA reads as TGTGCCAGCAGTTACTCGAGTACTTTAGATACGCAGTATTTT. Translating it yields CASSYSSTLDTQYF.

The rearrangement links TRBV6-1 to TRBJ1-1, with a possible D match to TRBD1 (5 bases). Germline assignment: CDR1 MNHNS and CDR2 SASEGT. This CDR3 comprises 16 residues. The germline V and J ends were trimmed by 8 bases and 0 bases, with 19 bases remaining between them. In nucleotides, the CDR3 is TGTGCCAGCGTGAAGGCGGCAGGGACCATGAACACTGAAGCTTTCTTT. Residues: CASVKAAGTMNTEAFF.

This clonotype was seen repeatedly, ten times or more. V gene TRBV29-1 combines with J gene TRBJ2-2, with D possibly matching TRBD1 (5 bases). V dropped 5 bases and J dropped 3 bases, with 13 bases sitting between them. This CDR3 has 14 residues. Germline CDR1 is SQVTM and CDR2 is ANQGSEA. CDR3 in amino acids: CSVRKKGDTGELFF. CDR3 bases: TGCAGCGTTCGGAAGAAAGGGGACACCGGGGAGCTGTTTTTT.

This clonotype was found once. The rearrangement uses TRBV20-1 and TRBJ1-1, with D uncertain. Germline loops: CDR1 DFQATT, CDR2 SNEGSKA (reference sequence). V was shortened by 5 bases and J by 0 bases, with 7 bases between the two germline ends. The length of the CDR3 is 12 residues. The CDR3 reads CSAGDMNTEAFF. The CDR3 DNA reads as TGCAGTGCTGGTGATATGAACACTGAAGCTTTCTTT.

In its sample, this clonotype was seen many times. The rearrangement links TRBV4-3 to TRBJ2-2, with D perhaps assigned TRBD1 or TRBD2 (5 bases each). Germline V gives CDR1 LGHNA, CDR2 YSLEER. CDR3 size: 15 residues. V lost 4 bases, J lost 4 bases, and 13 bases lay in between. CDR3: CASSLLPGTTGELFF. CDR3 in DNA: TGCGCCAGCAGCCTCCTGCCGGGGACCACCGGGGAGCTGTTTTTT.

The rearrangement links TRBV6-1 to TRBJ1-6; D is unresolved. Trimming took off 1 base at V and 10 bases at J, with 5 bases between the two ends. The CDR3 sequence is 12 residues long. From germline, CDR1 is MNHNS and CDR2 SASEGT. The CDR3 is CASSEESSPLHF. CDR3 coding DNA: TGTGCCAGCAGTGAAGAAAGCTCACCCCTCCACTTT.